Presented here are 21 T cell receptor beta chains from one specimen sequenced in a study of shared clonotypes between healthy human individuals. Sequencing used immunoSEQ multiplex PCR; TCRdb keeps in-frame clones, though not all of them. The sample lists about 2.3 million clones; 80% to 95% were seen once. Sequenced: naive CD4+ T cells from PBMCs. Noted subset: CD45RA+ positively selected. Source of these receptors: a man between 18 and 35 years old in good health. Some clones in this sample may be carry-over from other donors' samples.

The chain is built from TRBV2 and TRBJ1-1, with TRBD1 matching over 7 bases. The CDR3 extends over 15 amino acids. The J segment lost 5 bases and the V segment lost 4 bases, leaving 10 bases of the junction unmatched. Germline V gene sequence: CDR1 SNHLY, CDR2 FYNNEI. CDR3 sequence reads: CASSGGPQGRTEAFF. CDR3 in DNA: TGTGCCAGCAGTGGGGGACCACAGGGGAGGACTGAAGCTTTCTTT.

This chain links TRBV4-3 with TRBJ1-2, with D possibly TRBD1 on 5 matching bases. Trimming pared 1 base from V and 8 bases from J, leaving 11 bases between. Germline values: CDR1 LGHNA, CDR2 YSLEER. This CDR3 has 13 residues. CDR3 residues: CASSQGAGEGYTF. In nucleotides, the CDR3 is TGCGCCAGCAGCCAAGGGGCGGGGGAGGGCTACACCTTC.

The V and J genes are TRBV19 and TRBJ1-5, with a weak D call TRBD1 (5 bases). Trimming took off 5 bases at V and 4 bases at J, with 18 bases between the two ends. The CDR3 covers 16 residues. Germline lookup yields CDR1 LNHDA and CDR2 SQIVND (reference sequence). CDR3 sequence (DNA): TGTGCCAGTAGTCCCTCTCAAGGGGCGCCAAATCAGCCCCAGCATTTT. It is translated as CASSPSQGAPNQPQHF.

On this clone: The sample holds other DNA sequences that translate to the same CDR3. V gene TRBV28 combines with J gene TRBJ1-2; tentative D call: TRBD1 (5 bases). There are 14 residues in the CDR3. The germline V and J ends were trimmed by 5 bases and 0 bases, with 10 bases remaining between them. From germline, CDR1 is MDHEN and CDR2 SYDVKM. The DNA for the CDR3 is TGTGCCAGCAGTCTGCGGGGACCTAACTATGGCTACACCTTC. Translation: CASSLRGPNYGYTF.

CDR3 protein: CASSPDGVYSPLHF. The DNA for the CDR3 is TGCGCCAGCAGCCCCGACGGGGTTTATTCACCCCTCCACTTT. This chain connects TRBV5-1 to TRBJ1-6; D gene uncertain. The germline gives CDR1 SGHRS, CDR2 YFSETQ. CDR3 length equals 14 residues. Trimming left V 4 bases short and J 8 bases short, with 13 bases between.

The chain couples TRBV4-1 to TRBJ2-7; D is ambiguous. V was trimmed by 4 bases and J by 3 bases, leaving 13 bases between them. Germline V CDR1 and CDR2: MGHRA, YSYEKL. The CDR3 spans 14 residues. CDR3 in DNA: TGCGCCAGCAGCCTGGGTCCAGATAACTACGAGCAGTACTTC. Protein sequence: CASSLGPDNYEQYF.

The J gene is TRBJ2-2, the V gene TRBV11-2; D unclear. This CDR3 region has 15 residues. Per germline, CDR1 SGHAT and CDR2 FQNNGV. V was pared by 6 bases and J by 4 bases, with 15 bases between. The CDR3 DNA reads TGTGCCAGCAGGGGATTAGAAAGGCTCACCGGGGAGCTGTTTTTT. This gives the protein CASRGLERLTGELFF.

This clone appeared a single time. The chain combines TRBV4-1 with TRBJ2-7; 12 positions agree with TRBD2. The CDR3 runs 17 residues. Germline V gene sequence: CDR1 MGHRA, CDR2 YSYEKL. J gave up 0 bases and V 2 bases, and 5 bases lay outside the gene matches. The CDR3 DNA sequence: TGCGCCAGCAGCCAACCGACTAGCGGGAGAGTCTCCTACGAGCAGTACTTC. This gives the protein CASSQPTSGRVSYEQYF.

The rearrangement joins TRBV4-1 to TRBJ2-1; D call uncertain. CDR1 and CDR2 from the germline V gene are MGHRA and YSYEKL. Trimming cost V 3 bases and J 7 bases, with 16 bases left between them. CDR3 length: 15 amino acids. CDR3 sequence: CASSQGSRTTNEQFF. In DNA, the CDR3 is TGCGCCAGCAGCCAGGGAAGTAGGACCACTAATGAGCAGTTCTTC.

J is TRBJ2-1 and V is TRBV7-3, with D perhaps TRBD1 (5 bases). Germline V gives CDR1 SGHTA, CDR2 FQGTGA. The CDR3 runs to 13 residues. V gave up 0 bases and J gave up 10 bases, with 10 bases separating them. In DNA form, the CDR3 reads TGTGCCAGCAGCTTAACACCCCGGACAGAGCAGTTCTTC. Translated: CASSLTPRTEQFF.

This clone was observed once. The CDR3 DNA is TGTGCCAGCGGTCTCCAAGAGACCCAGTACTTC. This sequence encodes CASGLQETQYF. The chain couples TRBV7-7 to TRBJ2-5, with D unresolved. The V end lost 8 bases, the J end lost 1 base, and 5 bases lay between the germline ends. CDR1 SSHAT and CDR2 FNYEAQ come from the germline V gene (reference sequence). The CDR3 has 11 amino acids. The entire variable domain, with the rest obtained from reference TRBV7-7 and TRBJ2-5, is as follows: GAGVSQSPRYKVTKRGQDVTLRCDPISSHATLYWYQQALGQGPEFLTYFNYEAQPDKSGLPSDRFSAERPEGSISTLTIQRTEQRDSAMYRCASGLQETQYFGPGTRLLVL.

The chain combines TRBV2 with TRBJ2-1; 14 positions agree with TRBD2. The junction had 12 bases not matched to a gene; V was cut back by 3 bases and J by 8 bases. The CDR3 has 18 amino acids. Germline V lookup: CDR1 SNHLY, CDR2 FYNNEI. This CDR3 reads CASSDPLTSGGAFDEQFF. For the CDR3, the DNA is TGTGCCAGCAGTGATCCCTTGACTAGCGGGGGGGCGTTCGATGAGCAGTTCTTC.

The V gene is TRBV11-2, the J gene TRBJ2-3; D could derive from TRBD1 or TRBD2 (5 bases each). Per the germline V gene, CDR1 is SGHAT and CDR2 is FQNNGV. Deletions cut 1 base from V and 13 bases from J, with 12 bases between. The CDR3 loop spans 12 amino acids. DNA of the CDR3: TGTGCCAGCAGCTTAGGAGGGACCGGAGAGTATTTT. This sequence encodes CASSLGGTGEYF.

The V gene is TRBV5-4, the J gene TRBJ2-3; TRBD2 might be the D (5 bases). Germline V gives CDR1 SGHNT, CDR2 YYREEE (reference sequence). Trimming shortened V by 0 bases and J by 4 bases, and 12 bases separated the two germline ends. The CDR3 has 15 residues. CDR3 sequence: CASSLASRAADTQYF. CDR3 DNA: TGTGCCAGCAGCTTGGCCTCGCGGGCAGCAGATACGCAGTATTTT.

The gene calls are TRBV28 and TRBJ2-1, with 15 bases matching TRBD2. Germline CDR1 is MDHEN and CDR2 is SYDVKM. Trimming took 6 bases from V and 9 from J; bases not matched to a gene: 6. CDR3 length: 15 residues. The CDR3 loop reads CASSVRTSGRGEQFF. Here the CDR3 DNA reads TGTGCCAGCAGCGTCAGGACTAGCGGGAGGGGTGAGCAGTTCTTC. Looking up the rest from reference TRBV28 and TRBJ2-1 gives the full variable domain: DVKVTQSSRYLVKRTGEKVFLECVQDMDHENMFWYRQDPGLGLRLIYFSYDVKMKEKGDIPEGYSVSREKKERFSLILESASTNQTSMYLCASSVRTSGRGEQFFGPGTRLTVL.

The genes are TRBV27 and TRBJ2-1; 8 bases match TRBD1. Germline V gene sequence: CDR1 MNHEY, CDR2 SMNVEV (reference sequence). The J segment lost 2 bases and the V segment lost 5 bases, leaving 11 bases of the junction unmatched. This CDR3 is built from 17 residues. As DNA, the CDR3 is TGTGCCAGCAGTCCCCGGACAGGGTCAGTCCCCTACAATGAGCAGTTCTTC. The encoded protein is CASSPRTGSVPYNEQFF.

This sequence joins TRBV29-1 and TRBJ1-5; D is perhaps TRBD1 (6 bases). V was cut by 6 bases and J by 0 bases, with 12 bases left in between. CDR3 length equals 14 residues. The germline CDR1 and CDR2 sequences are SQVTM and ANQGSEA. The CDR3 here is CSVKQGYSNQPQHF. The CDR3 DNA sequence: TGCAGCGTAAAACAGGGTTATAGCAATCAGCCCCAGCATTTT.

This clone was seen a single time. The genes are TRBV5-1 and TRBJ2-1; TRBD2 agrees at 11 bases. The CDR3 has 15 amino acids. V lost 7 bases to trimming and J lost 3 bases; unmatched junction nucleotides: 6. Germline lookup yields CDR1 SGHRS and CDR2 YFSETQ. CDR3 amino acids: CASGEGTSGYNEQFF. CDR3 in DNA: TGCGCCAGCGGCGAGGGGACTAGCGGCTACAATGAGCAGTTCTTC.

The chain recombines TRBV4-1 with TRBJ1-2; TRBD1 is a possible D gene (5 bases). The V gene lost 3 bases and the J gene lost 2 bases, with 10 bases spanning the gap. The CDR3 extends over 14 amino acids. Germline assignment: CDR1 MGHRA and CDR2 YSYEKL. The chain's CDR3 is CASSQGLGNYGYTF. Here the CDR3 DNA reads TGCGCCAGCAGCCAGGGACTGGGGAACTATGGCTACACCTTC.

This rearrangement joins TRBV7-2 to TRBJ1-3, with D unresolved. This CDR3 contains 16 residues. V lost 3 bases to trimming and J lost 0 bases, with 12 bases between them. Germline assignment: CDR1 SGHTA and CDR2 FQGNSA. Here the CDR3 DNA reads TGTGCCAGCAGCTTCTCGTCAGTCAGCTCTGGAAACACCATATATTTT. Amino acids: CASSFSSVSSGNTIYF.

This clone was detected once. This chain connects TRBV7-2 to TRBJ2-7; the match to TRBD1 covers 8 bases. The CDR3 has 15 residues. Germline V gene lookup returns CDR1 SGHTA and CDR2 FQGNSA. V lost 0 bases to trimming and J lost 3 bases; unmatched junction nucleotides: 4. The CDR3 spells CASSLASGQGYEQYF. The DNA for the CDR3 is TGTGCCAGCAGCTTAGCGTCCGGACAGGGCTACGAGCAGTACTTC.